A single T cell receptor beta chain is shown here with its context. The junction departs from germline at one end; a sequencing error may be responsible. This entry comes from a study of blood T cells in healthy people across ages. The CDR3 is 14 amino acids. From germline, CDR1 is ENHRY and CDR2 SYGVKD. The second PCR ran about 6 to 11 cycles with a sample-barcoded 5' primer and J-beta primers. TCRdb reprocessed the 5' RACE reads with MiXCR, giving one entry per CDR3 protein. The sample consists of approximately 1.5 million distinct CDR3 sequences, about 31% of them appearing once. The V gene is TRBV10-3, the J gene TRBJ1-3; TRBD1 is a possible D gene (5 bases). The origin of this receptor is a woman aged 30 to 39 in good health. Sequenced material: blood. DNA of the CDR3: TGTGCCATCAAACCGGGACTTGATGGATACACCATATATTTT. This sequence encodes CAIKPGLDGYTIYF.